Each of the 27 T cell receptor beta chains below was sequenced from the same sample in a study of response to subunit inactivated influenza vaccine. TCRdb ran MiXCR on the RT-PCR reads and lists one entry per CDR3 protein. The sample gives 700,000 to 800,000 distinct CDR3 sequences, less than 20% of which show up once; around 9.9% is in the top ten. Sample: PBMCs from blood, taken 5 days after vaccination. These TCRs come from a man aged 50-60 years who received an inactivated influenza vaccine.

The rearrangement links TRBV29-1 to TRBJ2-7, with D maybe TRBD1 (6 bases). V lost 6 bases and J lost 3, with 12 bases in between. There are 12 residues in the CDR3. The germline gives CDR1 SQVTM, CDR2 ANQGSEA. The CDR3 loop reads CSVTPTGYEQYF. In nucleotides, the CDR3 is TGCAGCGTGACTCCGACAGGCTACGAGCAGTACTTC.

V and J are TRBV15 and TRBJ2-5; weak D call: TRBD1 (7 bases). Per germline, CDR1 LNHNV and CDR2 YYDKDF (reference sequence). Trimming removed 0 bases from V and 1 base from J, with 12 bases in between. This CDR3 spans 16 amino acids. The DNA for the CDR3 is TGTGCCACCAGCAGAGATCCAGGGGGACTCCAAGAGACCCAGTACTTC. It is translated as CATSRDPGGLQETQYF. Looking up the rest from reference TRBV15 and TRBJ2-5 gives the full variable domain: DAMVIQNPRYQVTQFGKPVTLSCSQTLNHNVMYWYQQKSSQAPKLLFHYYDKDFNNEADTPDNFQSRRPNTSFCFLDIRSPGLGDTAMYLCATSRDPGGLQETQYFGPGTRLLVL.

This clonotype appeared a few times. The genes are TRBV20-1 and TRBJ2-5, with 7 bases matching TRBD1. From germline, CDR1 is DFQATT and CDR2 SNEGSKA (reference sequence). V trimming: 5 bases; J trimming: 2 bases; junction bases outside the gene matches: 5. The CDR3 sequence is 13 residues long. The CDR3: CSALWTGQETQYF. CDR3 DNA: TGCAGTGCTTTGTGGACAGGACAAGAGACCCAGTACTTC.

The chain carries TRBV12-3 or TRBV12-4 and TRBJ1-5; no definite D call. Trimming left V 3 bases short and J 2 bases short, with 17 bases between. This CDR3 has 17 residues. The CDR3 here is CASSFGHPRTGNQPQHF. The CDR3 nucleotides are TGTGCCAGCAGTTTTGGCCATCCGAGAACAGGCAATCAGCCCCAGCATTTT.

This clonotype was recorded a few times. The chain couples TRBV20-1 to TRBJ2-6; 7 positions match TRBD1. V trimming: 4 bases; J trimming: 2 bases; junction bases outside the gene matches: 2. From germline, CDR1 is DFQATT and CDR2 SNEGSKA (reference sequence). CDR3 length: 14 residues. The CDR3 DNA reads TGCAGTGCTATCCAGGGGGCTGGGGCCAACGTCCTGACTTTC. It specifies CSAIQGAGANVLTF.

Only a few counts were recorded for this clonotype. This rearrangement joins TRBV27 to TRBJ2-7; no definite D call. The CDR3 has 12 residues. The V gene lost 4 bases and the J gene lost 8 bases, with 12 bases spanning the gap. Germline CDR1 is MNHEY and CDR2 is SMNVEV (reference sequence). The DNA for the CDR3 is TGTGCCAGCAGTTCTATTACCTTGAAGCAGTACTTC. Translating gives CASSSITLKQYF.

This clonotype was detected a few times. This sequence joins TRBV2 and TRBJ2-7; tentative D call: TRBD2 (5 bases). The CDR3 contains 15 residues. Germline assignment: CDR1 SNHLY and CDR2 FYNNEI. V was pared by 5 bases and J by 1 base, with 15 bases between. The DNA for the CDR3 is TGTGCCAGCAGTCCTAATAACCCGGGGTCCTACGAGCAGTACTTC. Translating gives CASSPNNPGSYEQYF. The complete variable domain, with remaining parts taken from reference TRBV2 and TRBJ2-7, reads EPEVTQTPSHQVTQMGQEVILRCVPISNHLYFYWYRQILGQKVEFLVSFYNNEISEKSEIFDDQFSVERPDGSNFTLKIRSTKLEDSAMYFCASSPNNPGSYEQYFGPGTRLTVT.

This clonotype has more than one count but fewer than ten. The chain carries TRBV7-2 and TRBJ2-7; a possible D gene is TRBD1 (6 bases). V dropped 5 bases and J dropped 2 bases, with 19 bases sitting between them. This CDR3 has 16 residues. CDR1 is SGHTA and CDR2 is FQGNSA in the germline V gene. The CDR3 is CASSMQPGHRTYEQYF. In DNA, the CDR3 is TGTGCCAGCAGCATGCAACCGGGACACCGAACCTACGAGCAGTACTTC.

V gene TRBV7-3 combines with J gene TRBJ2-3; D is possibly TRBD1 or TRBD2 (5 bases each). Trimming removed 3 bases at V and 4 bases at J, with 11 bases between. The CDR3 is 14 residues long. The germline CDR1 and CDR2 sequences are SGHTA and FQGTGA. The CDR3 region is CASSFRGTADTQYF. For the CDR3, the DNA is TGTGCCAGCAGCTTCCGTGGGACGGCAGATACGCAGTATTTT.

This clonotype was picked up a small number of times. The V call is TRBV27, the J call TRBJ2-3, with 11 bases aligning to TRBD1. The germline V gene has CDR1 MNHEY and CDR2 SMNVEV (reference sequence). V gave up 3 bases and J gave up 2 bases; unmatched junction bases: 4. The CDR3 loop spans 16 amino acids. The CDR3: CASSFGTGGSTDTQYF. The CDR3 bases are TGTGCCAGCAGTTTCGGGACAGGGGGATCCACAGATACGCAGTATTTT.

The chain employs TRBV6-2 or TRBV6-3 and TRBJ1-1; 7 bases map to TRBD1. This CDR3 is built from 12 residues. The germline V gene has CDR1 MNHEY and CDR2 SVGEGT. V lost 8 bases and J lost 4; bases outside the gene matches: 4. CDR3 loop: CASGQAGTEAFF. CDR3 DNA: TGTGCCAGCGGACAGGCGGGCACTGAAGCTTTCTTT.

This clonotype was counted many times. The rearrangement joins TRBV5-1 to TRBJ2-5; no reliable D call. Germline V gives CDR1 SGHRS, CDR2 YFSETQ. The V end was cut by 5 bases, the J end by 5 bases, with 7 bases between. The CDR3 extends over 11 amino acids. The CDR3 here is CASREAETQYF. CDR3 nucleotides: TGCGCCAGCAGAGAGGCGGAGACCCAGTACTTC.

The chain recombines TRBV28 with TRBJ2-3, with 8 bases that match TRBD1. The junction had 12 bases not matched to a gene; V was cut back by 11 bases and J by 2 bases. Germline V gene data show CDR1 as MDHEN and CDR2 as SYDVKM. CDR3 size: 15 residues. This CDR3 is CAGSRTGYSTDTQYF. Written as DNA, the CDR3 is TGTGCCGGATCGAGGACAGGGTACTCCACAGATACGCAGTATTTT.

A few counts support this clonotype. The gene calls are TRBV5-1 and TRBJ2-1, with 7 bases fitting TRBD1. Germline-derived CDR1 and CDR2 are SGHRS and YFSETQ. This CDR3 region has 13 residues. V shed 6 bases, J shed 13 bases, and the junction held 13 bases outside the gene matches. In DNA form, the CDR3 reads TGCGCCAGCAAGGAAGGGGGCGAGTCCCCCCAGTTCTTC. It yields the protein CASKEGGESPQFF.

This chain connects TRBV10-3 to TRBJ2-5; possible D gene TRBD1, 6 bases. CDR1 ENHRY and CDR2 SYGVKD come from the germline V gene. The CDR3 is 12 amino acids. V was trimmed by 6 bases and J by 4 bases, leaving 9 bases between them. In DNA form, the CDR3 reads TGTGCCATCAGGGCAGGGGCAGAGACCCAGTACTTC. Protein product: CAIRAGAETQYF.

This clonotype came up a few times. V is TRBV20-1 and J is TRBJ2-1, with D perhaps matching TRBD2 (6 bases). CDR3 length: 15 residues. The germline CDR1 and CDR2 sequences are DFQATT and SNEGSKA (reference sequence). V dropped 6 bases and J dropped 4 bases, with 19 bases sitting between them. The CDR3 spells CSATLSGRLYNEQFF. The DNA of the CDR3 is TGCAGTGCGACCCTTAGCGGACGGCTATACAATGAGCAGTTCTTC.

This clonotype has a handful of counts. V and J are TRBV6-2 or TRBV6-3 and TRBJ2-2; 8 bases align to TRBD2. The germline gives CDR1 MNHEY, CDR2 SVGEGT. The V segment lost 5 bases and the J segment 3 bases; nucleotides outside the gene matches: 8. This CDR3 has 16 amino acids. CDR3 in DNA: TGTGCCAGCAGTAGACCCGGACTAGCCTACACCGGGGAGCTGTTTTTT. It translates to CASSRPGLAYTGELFF.

The rearrangement links TRBV20-1 to TRBJ2-4; no firm D call. This CDR3 is built from 14 residues. V lost 6 bases and J lost 3, with 15 bases in between. Germline V gives CDR1 DFQATT, CDR2 SNEGSKA (reference sequence). CDR3 in DNA: TGCAGTGCGCCGGCAGGATACGACAAAAACATTCAGTACTTC. Its protein is CSAPAGYDKNIQYF.

This chain connects TRBV6-5 to TRBJ2-1, with 12 nucleotides matching TRBD2. With 4 bases clipped from V and 7 bases from J, the junction kept 8 bases outside the gene matches. The CDR3 contains 16 residues. Germline-derived CDR1 and CDR2 are MNHEY and SVGAGI. The CDR3 bases are TGTGCCAGCAGTTTCTGGACTAGCGGGGCCTCGAATGAGCAGTTCTTC. This codes for CASSFWTSGASNEQFF.

This clonotype was seen a handful of times. The chain uses TRBV13 and TRBJ2-3; 8 bases agree with TRBD2. This CDR3 has 19 amino acids. Germline V lookup: CDR1 PRHDT, CDR2 FYEKMQ (reference sequence). Losses at the gene ends were 1 base for V and 2 bases for J; bases not matched to a gene: 14. This CDR3 is CASSLVQAGALPLTDTQYF. DNA of the CDR3: TGTGCCAGCAGCTTAGTTCAAGCGGGAGCCCTCCCACTCACAGATACGCAGTATTTT.

J is TRBJ2-2 and V is TRBV12-3 or TRBV12-4, with TRBD2 matching 7 bases. CDR3 size: 17 residues. Losses at the gene ends were 5 bases for V and 1 base for J; bases not matched to a gene: 10. Here the CDR3 DNA reads TGTGCCAGCAGTCGGCTCAATAGCGGGCTGAACACCGGGGAGCTGTTTTTT. It translates to CASSRLNSGLNTGELFF.

This chain uses TRBV5-4 with TRBJ2-4; D possibly uses TRBD1 or TRBD2 (5 bases each). The V end was cut by 4 bases, the J end by 5 bases, with 10 bases between. The CDR3 runs 13 residues. The germline V gene encodes CDR1 SGHNT and CDR2 YYREEE (reference sequence). The CDR3 DNA follows: TGTGCCAGCAGCCGAGGGGCTGAAAACATTCAGTACTTC. Translating it yields CASSRGAENIQYF.

This clonotype was observed a handful of times. The chain combines TRBV27 with TRBJ2-7; D remains unclear. The CDR3 covers 14 residues. The V gene lost 0 bases and the J gene lost 7 bases, with 13 bases spanning the gap. Germline CDR1 and CDR2: MNHEY and SMNVEV (reference sequence). The CDR3 reads CASSLSLGFSEQYF. The CDR3 DNA is TGTGCCAGCAGTTTATCTCTCGGCTTCTCTGAGCAGTACTTC.

This clonotype was seen a few times. The J gene is TRBJ2-5, the V gene TRBV5-1; no firm D call. Deletions cut 2 bases from V and 0 bases from J, with 8 bases between. Germline V lookup: CDR1 SGHRS, CDR2 YFSETQ. The CDR3 is made up of 14 amino acids. This CDR3 is CASSFVQNQETQYF. The CDR3 DNA is TGCGCCAGCAGCTTTGTACAGAACCAAGAGACCCAGTACTTC.

This sequence joins TRBV4-2 and TRBJ2-1; D gene ambiguous. The V gene's germline CDR1 is LGHNA and CDR2 YNFKEQ. There are 13 residues in the CDR3. Trimming pared 5 bases from V and 5 bases from J, leaving 10 bases between. DNA for the CDR3: TGTGCCAGCAGCGCAACACTTAACAATGAGCAGTTCTTC. This sequence encodes CASSATLNNEQFF.

This clonotype appeared a few times. The chain has TRBV28 and TRBJ2-1, with TRBD2 matching 7 bases. This CDR3 has 14 amino acids. The V gene's germline CDR1 is MDHEN and CDR2 SYDVKM. V dropped 7 bases and J dropped 2; count of bases not matched to a gene: 5. The CDR3 DNA is TGTGCCAGCACTAGCGGACCGACCTACAATGAGCAGTTCTTC. It codes for CASTSGPTYNEQFF. The full variable domain, rest sourced from reference TRBV28 and TRBJ2-1, is DVKVTQSSRYLVKRTGEKVFLECVQDMDHENMFWYRQDPGLGLRLIYFSYDVKMKEKGDIPEGYSVSREKKERFSLILESASTNQTSMYLCASTSGPTYNEQFFGPGTRLTVL.

The chain couples TRBV15 to TRBJ2-2; D may match TRBD1 or TRBD2 (6 bases each). The CDR3 totals 17 residues. The V end lost 0 bases, the J end lost 1 base, and 12 bases lay between the germline ends. Per the germline V gene, CDR1 is LNHNV and CDR2 is YYDKDF (reference sequence). CDR3 in amino acids: CATSRDRGRENTGELFF. Here the CDR3 DNA reads TGTGCCACCAGCAGAGACCGGGGGCGGGAGAACACCGGGGAGCTGTTTTTT.